One sample yielded the 5 T cell receptor beta chains listed below, sequenced in a study of tumor and adjacent non-tumor tissue in lung cancer (dated by TCRdb to 2017 to 2018). RNA was isolated from bulk, unsorted tissue, and RNA quality was assessed with a NanoDrop ND-1000 and an Agilent 2100. Normal lung samples were distant non-tumor tissue taken more than 3 cm from the tumor edge. Receptors were amplified or captured by multiplex PCR. Data came from an Illumina HiSeq 2500. TCRbeta libraries were built by three rounds of nested PCR using primers (Table S4), following protocols modified from ARM-PCR. TCRdb applied fastp at Q25 and MiXCR to the public reads, then kept only in-frame beta chains. CDR3 protein sequences are deduplicated, and each keeps its most common genes and DNA. The sample table lists 80,000 to 130,000 distinct CDR3 sequences, roughly two thirds of them with a count of one. Around 19% of the sample comes from the top ten.

Sequencing used distant non-tumor lung tissue. Receptor source: a man aged 25-45 years with non-small cell lung cancer.

The chain uses TRBV29-1 and TRBJ1-2, with D uncertain. The CDR3 spans 10 residues. V was cut by 2 bases and J by 7 bases, with 5 bases left in between. Germline loops: CDR1 SQVTM, CDR2 ANQGSEA. The CDR3, as DNA: TGCAGCGTTGAAATAGGTGGCTACACCTTC. Protein product: CSVEIGGYTF. The full variable domain, rest sourced from reference TRBV29-1 and TRBJ1-2, is SAVISQKPSRDICQRGTSLTIQCQVDSQVTMMFWYRQQPGQSLTLIATANQGSEATYESGFVIDKFPISRPNLTFSTLTVSNMSPEDSSIYLCSVEIGGYTFGSGTRLTVV.

Details on this clonotype: One junction end disagrees with the germline gene, perhaps due to a read error. V is TRBV20-1 and J is TRBJ1-2, with 7 positions matching TRBD1. This CDR3 has 17 residues. The germline V gene has CDR1 DFQATT and CDR2 SNEGSKA (reference sequence). The CDR3 bases are TGCTGTGCTACCCCAACAGGGGACCGTGTGCGACTCTATGGCTACACCTTC. Its protein product is CCATPTGDRVRLYGYTF.

The J gene is TRBJ1-1, the V gene TRBV20-1; perhaps TRBD1 as D (5 bases). V was pared by 5 bases and J by 0 bases, with 13 bases between. This CDR3 has 14 residues. Germline V gene lookup returns CDR1 DFQATT and CDR2 SNEGSKA (reference sequence). CDR3: CSARPTDVNTEAFF. Here the CDR3 DNA reads TGCAGTGCTCGCCCGACAGATGTGAACACTGAAGCTTTCTTT.

This clonotype occurred many times. The rearrangement uses TRBV6-5 and TRBJ2-7, with 7 bases fitting TRBD1. V trimming: 7 bases; J trimming: 1 base; junction bases outside the gene matches: 7. This CDR3 spans 14 amino acids. CDR1 is MNHEY and CDR2 is SVGAGI in the germline V gene. The CDR3 protein is CASKAGTASYEQYF. CDR3 DNA: TGTGCCAGCAAGGCCGGGACAGCTTCCTACGAGCAGTACTTC.

This clonotype was observed a handful of times. A much larger clone sits a single nucleotide away, making a read error possible. The J gene is TRBJ2-3, the V gene TRBV12-3 or TRBV12-4, with D possibly being TRBD2 (6 bases). This CDR3 contains 14 residues. The CDR3 loop reads CASRRDSTTDTRYF. CDR3 DNA: TGTGCCAGCAGGCGGGACTCGACCACAGATACGCGGTATTTT.